The 15 T cell receptor beta chains listed next were all sequenced from one sample in a study of chemoradiotherapy in HPV16-positive cancers. Sequencing was performed with immunoSEQ multiplex PCR; in TCRdb, only in-frame clones are kept and a portion is missing. Here the sample spans 30,000 to 50,000 clones, more than 75% being singletons. The sample here was blood, taken from a patient who underwent chemoradiotherapy. Receptors were obtained from a human donor with HPV-associated anogenital cancer.

This clone has a handful of counts. The J gene is TRBJ1-2, the V gene TRBV15; D is undetermined. Germline V gene data show CDR1 as LNHNV and CDR2 as YYDKDF (reference sequence). V lost 0 bases and J lost 6, with 5 bases in between. This CDR3 has 12 residues. CDR3 sequence: CATSRDLNGYTF. CDR3 in DNA: TGTGCCACCAGCAGAGATCTAAATGGCTACACCTTC.

This clone occurred a few times. V gene TRBV19 combines with J gene TRBJ1-2; D ambiguous. CDR3 length: 13 amino acids. Germline CDR1 LNHDA, CDR2 SQIVND (reference sequence). V shed 2 bases and J shed 7 bases, with 11 bases lying between them. Here the CDR3 reads CASSIQGPFGYTF. CDR3 DNA sequence: TGTGCCAGTAGTATACAAGGGCCGTTTGGCTACACCTTC.

The V gene is TRBV5-4, the J gene TRBJ1-4, with TRBD1 as a possible D gene (6 bases). Per the germline V gene, CDR1 is SGHNT and CDR2 is YYREEE (reference sequence). This CDR3 spans 17 amino acids. Trimming shortened V by 3 bases and J by 2 bases, and 17 bases separated the two germline ends. The CDR3 spells CASSSRGGSKTNEKLFF. CDR3 bases: TGTGCCAGCAGCTCCAGGGGAGGGAGTAAGACTAATGAAAAACTGTTTTTT.

The V and J genes are TRBV6-5 and TRBJ1-2, with 7 nucleotides matching TRBD1. With 6 bases clipped from V and 5 bases from J, the junction kept 6 bases outside the gene matches. CDR1 is MNHEY and CDR2 is SVGAGI in the germline V gene. This CDR3 is 13 amino acids long. The CDR3 here is CASSPGQFYGYTF. CDR3 nucleotides: TGTGCCAGCAGCCCGGGACAGTTTTATGGCTACACCTTC.

The rearrangement uses TRBV19 and TRBJ1-4; the D is unclear. The CDR3 is 14 amino acids. Germline-derived CDR1 and CDR2 are LNHDA and SQIVND (reference sequence). The ends were cut back, 3 bases at V and 3 bases at J, with 8 bases in the middle. CDR3 residues: CASSMWQSNEKLFF. The CDR3 nucleotides are TGTGCCAGTAGTATGTGGCAGTCTAATGAAAAACTGTTTTTT.

This clone came up once. The chain combines TRBV29-1 with TRBJ1-2; D is perhaps TRBD1 (6 bases). Per the germline V gene, CDR1 is SQVTM and CDR2 is ANQGSEA. The CDR3 is 14 residues long. V was shortened by 5 bases and J by 4 bases, with 17 bases between the two germline ends. CDR3 bases: TGCAGCGTTCTGCACCTAGGGGGGAGCTATGGCTACACCTTC. Its protein is CSVLHLGGSYGYTF.

The rearrangement uses TRBV7-2 and TRBJ1-5; 9 bases line up with TRBD1. Germline CDR1 and CDR2: SGHTA and FQGNSA. This CDR3 contains 14 residues. J gave up 5 bases and V 5 bases, and 4 bases lay outside the gene matches. The CDR3: CASSPRTGDQPQHF. As DNA, the CDR3 is TGTGCCAGCAGCCCGAGGACAGGGGATCAGCCCCAGCATTTT.

The chain combines TRBV7-3 with TRBJ1-1; D gene unclear. Germline-derived CDR1 and CDR2 are SGHTA and FQGTGA. The CDR3 covers 13 residues. V was shortened by 1 base and J by 3 bases, with 6 bases between the two germline ends. Here the CDR3 reads CASSLKSDTEAFF. The CDR3 nucleotides are TGTGCCAGCAGCTTAAAGTCAGACACTGAAGCTTTCTTT.

The V and J genes are TRBV5-1 and TRBJ2-2, with TRBD2 as a possible D gene (6 bases). The V end was cut by 5 bases, the J end by 0 bases, with 17 bases between. This CDR3 is built from 17 residues. Germline V gene sequence: CDR1 SGHRS, CDR2 YFSETQ. CDR3 sequence reads: CASRQEGRVANTGELFF. For the CDR3, the DNA is TGCGCCAGCAGACAGGAGGGCAGGGTGGCGAACACCGGGGAGCTGTTTTTT.

The chain employs TRBV7-3 and TRBJ2-5; D gene uncertain. This CDR3 contains 13 residues. V lost 5 bases, J lost 1 base, and 8 bases lay in between. CDR1 SGHTA and CDR2 FQGTGA come from the germline V gene. The CDR3 loop is CASSNYLQETQYF. The CDR3 region has the DNA TGTGCCAGCAGCAACTACCTCCAAGAGACCCAGTACTTC.

The count of this clone is one. The chain carries TRBV6-6 and TRBJ2-1; D may be TRBD1 (6 bases). The CDR3 has 16 residues. V lost 2 bases and J 7 bases, leaving 18 bases between the germline ends. Germline V CDR1 and CDR2: MNHNY, SVGAGI (reference sequence). The CDR3 sequence is CASSYDTNDRKNEQFF. In DNA, the CDR3 is TGTGCCAGCAGTTACGATACAAATGACAGGAAAAATGAGCAGTTCTTC.

This chain connects TRBV29-1 to TRBJ2-7; no clear D. V was trimmed by 4 bases and J by 1 base, leaving 11 bases between them. This CDR3 region has 13 residues. Germline CDR1 reads SQVTM; CDR2 reads ANQGSEA. The CDR3 loop is CSVAQKISYEQYF. The CDR3 region has the DNA TGCAGCGTTGCCCAGAAGATATCCTACGAGCAGTACTTC.

The V gene is TRBV5-1, the J gene TRBJ2-2; D may be TRBD2 (7 bases). Germline CDR1 and CDR2: SGHRS and YFSETQ. CDR3 length: 14 residues. V lost 1 base and J lost 10, with 14 bases in between. The CDR3 nucleotides read TGCGCCAGCAGCTTGCGGGGGGCGCGTAAGGAGCTGTTTTTT. Translated: CASSLRGARKELFF.

The chain links TRBV7-3 to TRBJ1-6; tentative D call: TRBD1 (5 bases). Looked up from germline, CDR1 is SGHTA and CDR2 is FQGTGA. The CDR3 has 15 residues. Trimming removed 6 bases at V and 10 bases at J, with 19 bases between. The chain's CDR3 is CASSSTGGVESPLHF. The CDR3 nucleotides read TGTGCCAGCAGTAGTACGGGGGGGGTTGAATCACCCCTCCACTTT.

The chain has TRBV7-2 and TRBJ1-6; TRBD1 matches at 8 bases. V shed 5 bases and J 6 bases; nucleotides not matched to a gene: 6. CDR3 length equals 15 residues. Per the germline V gene, CDR1 is SGHTA and CDR2 is FQGNSA. CDR3 nucleotides: TGTGCCAGCAGCGTTGACAGGGGCCTTAATTCACCCCTCCACTTT. This sequence encodes CASSVDRGLNSPLHF.